This entry describes one T cell receptor beta chain. CDR3 size: 13 residues. Germline assignment: CDR1 MGHDK and CDR2 SYGVNS. V dropped 3 bases and J dropped 0 bases, with 6 bases sitting between them. This specimen belongs to a study of technical replicates of blood from a few donors. Measured with immunoSEQ multiplex PCR; TCRdb has only the in-frame clones, and not every one. The sample has about 59,000 clones; approximately 84% are singletons. The TCR comes from a human donor in good health. Some clones in this sample may be carry-over from other donors' samples. This chain connects TRBV25-1 to TRBJ2-7; D gene ambiguous. Sequenced input: PBMCs. This CDR3 reads CASSEWSSYEQYF. CDR3 nucleotides: TGTGCCAGCAGTGAGTGGAGCTCCTACGAGCAGTACTTC.